The 8 T cell receptor beta chains below were found in one sample sequenced in a study of tumor-infiltrating lymphocytes in primary liver carcinoma. Researchers generated TCR beta cDNA from around 0.55 ug of total RNA, relying on a constant-region primer. Sequencing libraries for TCR beta derived from three nested multiplex PCR rounds that used slightly modified ARM-PCR. For approximately 9 cycles apiece, the opening two PCR rounds ran with TRBV1-TRBV30 forward primers and a C-beta reverse primer. MiXCR, applied by TCRdb to the multiplex PCR reads, yields one record per CDR3 protein. Here the sample spans about 66,000 distinct CDR3 sequences, about 65% being singletons. DNA and RNA were both co-extracted from approximately 20-30 mg of bulk tissue that had not been sorted. The sequencing input was liver tumor tissue from sampling region 4. Described subset: tumor region T4, right-lateral pole. All receptors come from a man aged 35 to 55 with primary liver carcinoma and hepatitis B virus infection.

This clonotype was counted only a few times. In this CDR3 the conserved last residue, phenylalanine or tryptophan, is missing, so a read error is likely. The chain couples TRBV11-2 to TRBJ2-1; D uncertain. CDR1 SGHAT and CDR2 FQNNGV come from the germline V gene. CDR3 length: 16 residues. V was pared by 0 bases and J by 7 bases, with 16 bases between. CDR3 in DNA: TGTGCCAGCAGCTTAGAGCTCCTGGCCGGAATGAATGAGCAGTTCCTC. Its translation is CASSLELLAGMNEQFL.

A word on this clonotype: A read error may produce the germline difference seen at one junction end. The chain employs TRBV11-3 and TRBJ1-1; 10 bases agree with TRBD1. In germline, CDR1 is SGHNT, CDR2 YENEEA. The CDR3 loop spans 17 amino acids. The CDR3 nucleotides read TGTGACAGCAGCCCGGGACAGGGGTCCGCTTCGAACACTGAAGCTTTCTTT. It yields the protein CDSSPGQGSASNTEAFF.

Worth noting for this clonotype: A read error may account for a junction end that differs from germline. V is TRBV29-1 and J is TRBJ1-1, with TRBD1 matching 11 bases. This CDR3 is 16 amino acids long. From germline, CDR1 is SQVTM and CDR2 ANQGSEA. The CDR3 DNA follows: TGCAGCGTTTCGACCGGACAGGGGGCGCTTAGTACTGAAACTTTCTTT. Translation gives CSVSTGQGALSTETFF.

A note on this clonotype: An end of the junction does not agree with germline; a read error may underlie this. The chain joins TRBV5-4 to TRBJ2-7, with TRBD1 matching 7 bases. The CDR3 spans 13 residues. Germline CDR1 reads SGHNT; CDR2 reads YYREEE (reference sequence). The CDR3 spells CAGSQDRVGEQYF. The CDR3 nucleotides read TGTGCCGGCAGCCAAGACAGGGTAGGCGAGCAGTATTTC.

Details on this clonotype: One junction end disagrees with the germline gene, perhaps due to a read error. The rearrangement links TRBV13 to TRBJ2-7; no definite D call. This CDR3 contains 14 residues. CDR1 PRHDT and CDR2 FYEKMQ come from the germline V gene (reference sequence). As DNA, the CDR3 is TGTGCCAACAGCTTACAGCTCCGGAACCCCGTGCAGTACTTC. Encoded protein: CANSLQLRNPVQYF.

A remark on this clonotype: At one of its ends the junction is not consistent with the germline gene, which may arise from a read error. The chain has TRBV4-1 and TRBJ2-1; no clear D. This CDR3 has 15 residues. CDR1 and CDR2 from the germline V gene are MGHRA and YSYEKL. The chain's CDR3 is CANSIIGGSYNEQFF. As DNA, the CDR3 is TGCGCCAACAGCATCATTGGTGGCTCCTACAATGAGCAGTTCTTC.

This clonotype appeared a single time. Without the conserved terminal phenylalanine or tryptophan, this CDR3 likely stems from a read error. The gene calls are TRBV11-2 and TRBJ2-1, with D possibly TRBD2 on 5 matching bases. CDR3 length: 15 amino acids. Germline loops: CDR1 SGHAT, CDR2 FQNNGV. As DNA, the CDR3 is TGTGCCAACAGCCCCCAGCGTGAGGGATGGGGTGAGCAGTTCCTC. This encodes CANSPQREGWGEQFL.

Remarks on this clonotype: The conserved phenylalanine or tryptophan is not found at the CDR3 terminus, so this likely reflects a read error. The gene calls are TRBV11-2 and TRBJ2-5; a weak D match, TRBD2 (5 bases). V was pared by 1 base and J by 3 bases, with 21 bases between. The CDR3 has 18 residues. Germline CDR1 and CDR2: SGHAT and FQNNGV. DNA for the CDR3: TGTGCCAGCAGCTTAGCGATGCTAGCCCTGGGAAAAGAAGAGACCCAGTACATC. Translation gives CASSLAMLALGKEETQYI.